Here is one T cell receptor beta chain with its context. With iRepertoire HTBI primers and Arm-PCR of CDR3 regions, TCR beta libraries were built. TCRdb fed the multiplex PCR reads into MiXCR, producing one record per CDR3 protein. The repertoire holds 440,000 or so distinct CDR3 sequences, with about 16% as singletons. V was trimmed by 3 bases and J by 0 bases, leaving 17 bases between them. CDR1 is SQVTM and CDR2 is ANQGSEA in the germline V gene. This CDR3 has 16 residues. These data belong to a study of regulatory T cells in long-lasting Graves disease. Time point of the sample: newly diagnosed GD, antithyroid drugs for less than 3 months. Isolated PBMC RNA provided the starting material for the TCR library. Another study also made use of these data, one on T cells in Graves' hyperthyroidism and ophthalmopathy. As that report states: Primed by the HTBI set, a first-round RT-PCR was run on the TCR CDR3.

The clonotype originates from a woman in her thirties with Graves disease. The material was peripheral blood mononuclear cells (PBMCs), obtained at new diagnosis, from a patient treated with antithyroid drugs. The chain couples TRBV29-1 to TRBJ1-1; unclear D gene. The DNA of the CDR3 is TGCAGCGTTGATCTCCCCCGGCCCCCCATGAACACTGAAGCTTTCTTT. This codes for CSVDLPRPPMNTEAFF. Full variable domain (remainder filled in from reference TRBV29-1 and TRBJ1-1): SAVISQKPSRDICQRGTSLTIQCQVDSQVTMMFWYRQQPGQSLTLIATANQGSEATYESGFVIDKFPISRPNLTFSTLTVSNMSPEDSSIYLCSVDLPRPPMNTEAFFGQGTRLTVV.